Shown below are 28 T cell receptor beta chains from a single sample sequenced in a study of regulatory T cells in long-lasting Graves disease. Arm-PCR with iRepertoire HTBI primers amplified the CDR3 regions for these TCR beta libraries. A single record per CDR3 protein comes from TCRdb applying MiXCR to the multiplex PCR reads. The sample holds roughly 360,000 distinct CDR3 sequences, around 23% seen once. As to time point: persistent/refractory GD, antithyroid drugs over 5 years with positive TRAb. Construction of the TCR library relied on RNA isolated from PBMCs. The sequenced sample was peripheral blood mononuclear cells (PBMCs), obtained when the disease was refractory, from a patient treated with antithyroid drugs. These receptors were collected from a woman aged 35 to 49 with Graves disease.

This clonotype was seen more than once but under ten times. The chain carries TRBV11-2 and TRBJ2-7; 7 positions match TRBD2. Trimming took 1 base from V and 4 from J; bases not matched to a gene: 7. This CDR3 comprises 15 residues. Germline V CDR1 and CDR2: SGHAT, FQNNGV. CDR3 sequence reads: CASSLVSSGPYEQYF. CDR3 nucleotides: TGTGCCAGCAGCTTAGTGTCTAGCGGACCATACGAGCAGTACTTC. Filled out from reference TRBV11-2 and TRBJ2-7, the complete variable domain reads EAGVAQSPRYKIIEKRQSVAFWCNPISGHATLYWYQQILGQGPKLLIQFQNNGVVDDSQLPKDRFSAERLKGVDSTLKIQPAKLEDSAVYLCASSLVSSGPYEQYFGPGTRLTVT.

On this clonotype itself: One end of the junction varies from germline; a read error may be responsible. V is TRBV20-1 and J is TRBJ2-7; perhaps TRBD2 as D (7 bases). The CDR3 consists of 12 residues. CDR1 is DFQATT, CDR2 SNEGSKA, per germline (reference sequence). The DNA for the CDR3 is TGCAGTGCGGGAGGGGGGGCCTACGAGCAGCACTTC. Translated: CSAGGGAYEQHF.

In this sample, this clonotype turned up once. This could be a read error, since a much larger clone is one nucleotide away. Here the CDR3 DNA reads TGTGTCAGCAGCTCCGGGGGCGGGAGCTCCTACGAGCAGTACTTC. Residues: CVSSSGGGSSYEQYF. The chain carries TRBV28 and TRBJ2-7; D might be TRBD2 (7 bases). The CDR3 length is 15 residues. Germline CDR1 is MDHEN and CDR2 is SYDVKM.

This clonotype was seen ten or more times. V is TRBV27 and J is TRBJ2-4; D gene uncertain. The germline V gene encodes CDR1 MNHEY and CDR2 SMNVEV (reference sequence). The length of the CDR3 is 13 residues. V was clipped by 8 bases and J by 1 base, with 9 bases between them. CDR3 sequence: CASSPLAKNIQYF. The CDR3 DNA sequence: TGTGCCAGCTCCCCCCTGGCCAAAAACATTCAGTACTTC.

The gene calls are TRBV20-1 and TRBJ2-1; 10 nucleotides line up with TRBD2. This CDR3 is 14 amino acids long. Germline assignment: CDR1 DFQATT and CDR2 SNEGSKA (reference sequence). The junction had 8 bases not matched to a gene; V was cut back by 3 bases and J by 9 bases. For the CDR3, the DNA is TGCAGTGCTAGTGGGCTAGCGGGAGTGGGTGAGCAGTTCTTC. This codes for CSASGLAGVGEQFF.

Ten or more counts support this clonotype. The V gene is TRBV7-2, the J gene TRBJ2-7; no clear D. CDR1 and CDR2 (germline): SGHTA, FQGNSA. This CDR3 comprises 14 residues. V gave up 3 bases and J gave up 3 bases, with 12 bases separating them. The CDR3, as DNA: TGTGCCAGCAGCTTCGGGTCCACTGGCTACGAGCAGTACTTC. Translating it yields CASSFGSTGYEQYF.

This clonotype has ten or more counts. The rearrangement joins TRBV24-1 to TRBJ1-1, with a tentative D call TRBD1 (5 bases). The germline gives CDR1 KGHDR, CDR2 SFDVKD. The ends were cut back, 9 bases at V and 8 bases at J, with 12 bases in the middle. This CDR3 is built from 11 residues. The CDR3 nucleotides are TGTGCCACCCTTTTCGGGGGAGAAGCTTTCTTT. Protein sequence: CATLFGGEAFF.

This chain connects TRBV5-1 to TRBJ1-2, with a possible D match to TRBD1 (5 bases). The V end was cut by 0 bases, the J end by 0 bases, with 12 bases between. Germline CDR1 and CDR2: SGHRS and YFSETQ. The length of the CDR3 is 16 residues. For the CDR3, the DNA is TGCGCCAGCAGCTTGGAGGGTTTGGGGGCTAACTATGGCTACACCTTC. It translates to CASSLEGLGANYGYTF.

This clonotype was detected many times. V is TRBV2 and J is TRBJ2-5; 10 bases line up with TRBD2. V lost 8 bases and J lost 4; bases outside the gene matches: 7. The CDR3 length is 14 residues. The germline CDR1 and CDR2 sequences are SNHLY and FYNNEI. The CDR3 DNA reads as TGTGCCAGCGATCTAGCGGGAGTAGGAGAGACCCAGTACTTC. Protein sequence: CASDLAGVGETQYF.

This clonotype was observed many times. The chain carries TRBV10-3 and TRBJ2-5; D is ambiguous. The V end lost 5 bases, the J end lost 2 bases, and 15 bases lay between the germline ends. Germline CDR1 and CDR2: ENHRY and SYGVKD. The length of the CDR3 is 15 residues. CDR3 DNA sequence: TGTGCCATCAGTTCTAGGACCTCAGAACAAGAGACCCAGTACTTC. This encodes CAISSRTSEQETQYF.

This chain links TRBV7-2 with TRBJ2-2, with 7 bases identical to TRBD2. The CDR3 contains 18 residues. The V gene end was trimmed by 3 bases and the J gene end by 2 bases; junction bases not matched to a gene: 12. Germline CDR1 is SGHTA and CDR2 is FQGNSA. CDR3 protein: CASSFKLREYPNTGELFF. The CDR3 DNA reads TGTGCCAGCAGCTTTAAGTTGCGGGAGTACCCCAACACCGGGGAGCTGTTTTTT.

This clonotype has a count of ten or more. The rearrangement links TRBV28 to TRBJ2-2; TRBD1 matches at 10 bases. The CDR3 runs to 14 residues. The J segment lost 4 bases and the V segment lost 4 bases, leaving 0 bases of the junction unmatched. From germline, CDR1 is MDHEN and CDR2 SYDVKM. The CDR3: CASSWDRGTGELFF. CDR3 coding DNA: TGTGCCAGCAGTTGGGACAGGGGCACCGGGGAGCTGTTTTTT.

The V call is TRBV19, the J call TRBJ2-7; D is perhaps TRBD1 (5 bases). Trimming removed 3 bases from V and 4 bases from J, with 10 bases in between. This CDR3 contains 13 residues. From germline, CDR1 is LNHDA and CDR2 SQIVND (reference sequence). Written as DNA, the CDR3 is TGTGCCAGTAGTATTCACAGGTATTACGAGCAGTACTTC. It yields the protein CASSIHRYYEQYF.

This chain joins TRBV18 and TRBJ2-1, with D perhaps assigned TRBD1 or TRBD2 (5 bases each). In germline, CDR1 is KGHSH, CDR2 LQKENI. V lost 1 base and J lost 1, with 14 bases in between. This CDR3 has 17 residues. CDR3 nucleotides: TGTGCCAGCTCACCACTAGGATGGGGGAGTTCCTACAATGAGCAGTTCTTC. Protein product: CASSPLGWGSSYNEQFF.

The CDR3 reads CASSHGDRNIYNEQFF. CDR3 sequence (DNA): TGTGCCAGCAGCCACGGGGACAGAAATATTTACAATGAGCAGTTCTTC. The V and J genes are TRBV11-2 and TRBJ2-1; 7 bases line up with TRBD1. This CDR3 is built from 16 residues. V was pared by 5 bases and J by 4 bases, with 11 bases of the junction left unmatched. Germline-derived CDR1 and CDR2 are SGHAT and FQNNGV.

The chain employs TRBV6-5 and TRBJ1-5; TRBD1 matches at 7 bases. V lost 2 bases, J lost 2 bases, and 15 bases stayed unmatched. CDR3 length: 19 amino acids. Germline values: CDR1 MNHEY, CDR2 SVGAGI. The CDR3 coding sequence is TGTGCCAGCAGTTACGAGCACAGGGGTTTGCGTTACGGCAATCAGCCCCAGCATTTT. Amino acid sequence: CASSYEHRGLRYGNQPQHF.

This clonotype was detected only a few times. The chain couples TRBV6-1 to TRBJ1-5, with a possible D match to TRBD1 (5 bases). Trimming pared 6 bases from V and 3 bases from J, leaving 9 bases between. This CDR3 comprises 13 residues. Germline V lookup: CDR1 MNHNS, CDR2 SASEGT. CDR3 residues: CASSGTLNQPQHF. Written as DNA, the CDR3 is TGTGCCAGCAGCGGGACCCTCAATCAGCCCCAGCATTTT.

The chain has TRBV5-1 and TRBJ2-2, with D perhaps matching TRBD1 (6 bases). V was trimmed by 3 bases and J by 1 base, leaving 10 bases between them. CDR1 and CDR2 from the germline V gene are SGHRS and YFSETQ. The CDR3 spans 15 residues. The CDR3 loop is CASSSGQLNTGELFF. The CDR3 bases are TGCGCCAGCAGCTCGGGACAATTGAACACCGGGGAGCTGTTTTTT.

The chain couples TRBV9 to TRBJ2-2; possibly TRBD1 or TRBD2 for D (5 bases each). Looked up from germline, CDR1 is SGDLS and CDR2 is YYNGEE. The CDR3 consists of 17 residues. The germline V and J ends were trimmed by 3 bases and 0 bases, with 15 bases remaining between them. The CDR3 spells CASSGGKGRSNTGELFF. The DNA of the CDR3 is TGTGCCAGCAGCGGGGGGAAGGGACGGTCGAACACCGGGGAGCTGTTTTTT.

This chain joins TRBV30 and TRBJ2-5; D call uncertain. Trimming removed 3 bases from V and 6 bases from J, with 5 bases in between. The CDR3 totals 10 residues. Per the germline V gene, CDR1 is GTSNPN and CDR2 is SVGIG (reference sequence). This CDR3 reads CAWRFKTQYF. CDR3 sequence (DNA): TGTGCCTGGAGGTTTAAGACCCAGTACTTC.

The DNA for the CDR3 is TGTGCCATCAGTGTAGGGGCAACTAGCGGGGCTTACAATGAGCAGTTCTTC. It yields the protein CAISVGATSGAYNEQFF. This chain links TRBV10-3 with TRBJ2-1, with 10 bases matching TRBD2. Germline CDR1 and CDR2: ENHRY and SYGVKD. V gave up 4 bases and J gave up 4 bases; unmatched junction bases: 10. CDR3 length equals 17 residues.

This clonotype was counted between two and nine times. The J gene is TRBJ2-5, the V gene TRBV3-1, with 7 bases identical to TRBD1. Germline V gene sequence: CDR1 LGHDT, CDR2 YNNKEL (reference sequence). The trim removed 2 bases at V and 4 bases at J, leaving 4 bases unmatched. This CDR3 contains 14 residues. CDR3 nucleotides: TGTGCCAGCAGCCAATTGTCAGGGGGAGAGACCCAGTACTTC. Amino acids: CASSQLSGGETQYF.

The chain has TRBV10-3 and TRBJ2-1; 11 bases align to TRBD2. This CDR3 is 18 amino acids long. Per the germline V gene, CDR1 is ENHRY and CDR2 is SYGVKD. The V gene end was trimmed by 1 base and the J gene end by 0 bases; junction bases not matched to a gene: 5. The CDR3 reads CAISEWGLAESSYNEQFF. In nucleotides, the CDR3 is TGTGCCATCAGTGAGTGGGGACTAGCGGAGAGCTCCTACAATGAGCAGTTCTTC.

This clonotype has more than one count but fewer than ten. The chain couples TRBV19 to TRBJ1-4, with D maybe TRBD1 (6 bases). Germline loops: CDR1 LNHDA, CDR2 SQIVND (reference sequence). CDR3 length: 15 amino acids. Trimming shortened V by 7 bases and J by 4 bases, and 16 bases separated the two germline ends. CDR3 in amino acids: CASKKRTALNEKLFF. CDR3 in DNA: TGTGCCAGTAAGAAGCGGACAGCCCTTAATGAAAAACTGTTTTTT.

The table lists this clonotype with many counts. The chain recombines TRBV10-3 with TRBJ1-2; D may be TRBD1 (5 bases). V lost 7 bases and J 3 bases, leaving 18 bases between the germline ends. Germline assignment: CDR1 ENHRY and CDR2 SYGVKD. CDR3 length: 15 residues. The CDR3 loop is CAINYRDGAYYGYTF. As DNA, the CDR3 is TGTGCCATCAATTACCGGGACGGAGCCTACTATGGCTACACCTTC.

On this clonotype: The junction does not match germline at one end; this may be a read error. The rearrangement uses TRBV12-3 or TRBV12-4 and TRBJ2-5, with D possibly called TRBD1 or TRBD2 (5 bases each). The CDR3 extends over 14 amino acids. The CDR3 region has the DNA TGTGTCAGCAGCCGCGGGCTTCACAGGGAGACCCAGTACTTC. Amino acids: CVSSRGLHRETQYF.

With respect to this clonotype: One end of the junction varies from germline; a read error may be responsible. The chain couples TRBV5-1 to TRBJ2-7; 7 bases line up with TRBD1. Germline loops: CDR1 SGHRS, CDR2 YFSETQ. The CDR3 spans 15 residues. CDR3 sequence: CASSPGQFQEGEQCF. DNA of the CDR3: TGCGCCAGCAGCCCGGGACAGTTCCAAGAGGGCGAGCAGTGCTTC.

The sample holds a few counts of this clonotype. V usage is TRBV12-3 or TRBV12-4 and J usage is TRBJ1-1, with TRBD1 matching over 9 bases. The CDR3 has 14 residues. Trimming at V came to 3 bases and at J to 5 bases, leaving 4 bases not matched to a gene. The CDR3 is CASSFTTGGTEAFF. The CDR3 bases are TGTGCCAGCAGTTTTACGACAGGGGGAACTGAAGCTTTCTTT.